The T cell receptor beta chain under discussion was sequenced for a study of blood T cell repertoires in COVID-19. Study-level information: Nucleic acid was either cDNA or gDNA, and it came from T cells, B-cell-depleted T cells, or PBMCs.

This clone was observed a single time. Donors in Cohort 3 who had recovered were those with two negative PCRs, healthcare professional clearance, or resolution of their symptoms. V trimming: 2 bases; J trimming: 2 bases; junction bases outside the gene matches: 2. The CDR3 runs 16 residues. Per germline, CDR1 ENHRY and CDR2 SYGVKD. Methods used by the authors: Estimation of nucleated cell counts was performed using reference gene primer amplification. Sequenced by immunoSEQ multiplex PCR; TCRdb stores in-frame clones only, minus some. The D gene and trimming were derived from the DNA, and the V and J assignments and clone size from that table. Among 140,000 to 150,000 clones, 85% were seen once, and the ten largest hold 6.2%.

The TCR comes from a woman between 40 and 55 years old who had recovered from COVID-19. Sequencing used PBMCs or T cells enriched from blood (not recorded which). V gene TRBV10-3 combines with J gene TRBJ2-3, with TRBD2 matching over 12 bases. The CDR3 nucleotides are TGTGCCATCAGTGAGGGACTAGCGGGATACACAGATACGCAGTATTTT. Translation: CAISEGLAGYTDTQYF.